The source of this T cell receptor beta chain is a study of shared clonotypes between healthy human individuals. Study-level results: The study sampled only blood, and tissue repertoires likely differ.

The CDR3 consists of 13 residues. Trimming took off 6 bases at V and 1 base at J, with 9 bases between the two ends. Germline V gene data show CDR1 as SGHTA and CDR2 as FQGNSA. Comments on this clone: Its specificity is not known.

In the naive CD8 group, cells lacked CD45RO and were positively selected for CCR7, so terminally differentiated effector memory CD45RA+ cells were left out. Assay used: immunoSEQ multiplex PCR; TCRdb lists only in-frame clones, some missing. This table holds around 2,000,000 clones, roughly 95% found once. The chain joins TRBV7-2 to TRBJ1-1; D call uncertain. The source of this sequence is a man aged 18 to 35 in good health. Sequencing was performed on naive CD8+ T cells sorted from blood. The CDR3 bases are TGTGCCAGCAGGAGCACCGCGAACACTGAAGCTTTCTTT. Its translation: CASRSTANTEAFF. The variable domain in full, completed from reference TRBV7-2 and TRBJ1-1, reads GAGVSQSPSNKVTEKGKDVELRCDPISGHTALYWYRQSLGQGLEFLIYFQGNSAPDKSGLPSDRFSAERTGGSVSTLTIQRTQQEDSAVYLCASRSTANTEAFFGQGTRLTVV.